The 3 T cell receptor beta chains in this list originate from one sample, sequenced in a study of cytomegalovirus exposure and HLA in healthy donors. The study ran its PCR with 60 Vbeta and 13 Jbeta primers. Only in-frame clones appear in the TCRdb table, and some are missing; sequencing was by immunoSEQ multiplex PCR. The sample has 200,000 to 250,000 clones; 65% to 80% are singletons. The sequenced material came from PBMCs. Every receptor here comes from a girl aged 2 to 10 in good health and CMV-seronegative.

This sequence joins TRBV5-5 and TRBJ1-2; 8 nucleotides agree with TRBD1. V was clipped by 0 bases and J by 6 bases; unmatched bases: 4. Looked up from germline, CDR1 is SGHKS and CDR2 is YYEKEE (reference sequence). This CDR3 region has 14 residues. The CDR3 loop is CASSLVSTGDGYTF. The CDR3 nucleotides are TGTGCCAGCAGCTTGGTGTCGACAGGGGATGGCTACACCTTC.

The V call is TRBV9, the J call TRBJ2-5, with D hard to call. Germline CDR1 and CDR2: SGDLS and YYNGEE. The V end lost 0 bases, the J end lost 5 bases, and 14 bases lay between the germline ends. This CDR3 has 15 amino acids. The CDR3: CASSVEPLKMETQYF. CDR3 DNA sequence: TGTGCCAGCAGCGTAGAGCCGCTAAAAATGGAGACCCAGTACTTC.

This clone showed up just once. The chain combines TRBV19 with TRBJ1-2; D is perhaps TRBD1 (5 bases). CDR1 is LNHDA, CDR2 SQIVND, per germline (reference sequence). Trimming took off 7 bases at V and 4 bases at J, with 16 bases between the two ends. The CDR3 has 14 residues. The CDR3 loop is CASTPSRVAYGYTF. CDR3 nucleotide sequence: TGTGCCAGTACCCCGAGCAGGGTGGCCTATGGCTACACCTTC.